The T cell receptor beta chain described here comes from a study of T-cell memory formation after mild COVID-19. Trimming removed 3 bases from V and 5 bases from J, with 10 bases in between. CDR1 and CDR2 from the germline V gene are DFQATT and SNEGSKA (reference sequence). This CDR3 is 12 amino acids long. Using its own MiXCR run on the 5' RACE reads, TCRdb lists one record per CDR3 protein. The sample contains roughly 110,000 distinct CDR3 sequences, around 11% of which appear only once. The TCR was taken from an adult woman who had mild COVID-19 (a few samples of this study predate the infection). Cell type and time point are not known. The rearrangement joins TRBV20-1 to TRBJ1-1; perhaps TRBD1 as D (5 bases). The sequencing input was PBMCs or a T cell subset sorted from them (not recorded which). CDR3 region: CSASLGETEAFF. The CDR3 nucleotides read TGCAGTGCTAGTTTGGGGGAGACTGAAGCTTTCTTT.